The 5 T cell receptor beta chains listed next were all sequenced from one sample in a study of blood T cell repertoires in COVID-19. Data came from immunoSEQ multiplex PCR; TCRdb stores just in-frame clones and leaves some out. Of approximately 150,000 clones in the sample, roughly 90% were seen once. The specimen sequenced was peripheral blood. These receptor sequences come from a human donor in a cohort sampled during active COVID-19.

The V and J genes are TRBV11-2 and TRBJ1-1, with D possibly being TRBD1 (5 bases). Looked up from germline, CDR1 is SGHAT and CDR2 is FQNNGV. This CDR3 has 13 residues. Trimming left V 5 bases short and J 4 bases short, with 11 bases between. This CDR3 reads CASSPWGGTEAFF. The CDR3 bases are TGTGCCAGCAGCCCGTGGGGGGGCACTGAAGCTTTCTTT.

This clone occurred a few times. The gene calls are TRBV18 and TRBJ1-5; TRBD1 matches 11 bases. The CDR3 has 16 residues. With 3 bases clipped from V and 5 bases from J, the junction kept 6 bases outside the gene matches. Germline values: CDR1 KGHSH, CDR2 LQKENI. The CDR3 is CASSPIGTGGDQPQHF. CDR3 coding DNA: TGTGCCAGCTCACCCATCGGGACAGGGGGGGATCAGCCCCAGCATTTT. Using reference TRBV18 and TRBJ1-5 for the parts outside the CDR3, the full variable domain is NAGVMQNPRHLVRRRGQEARLRCSPMKGHSHVYWYRQLPEEGLKFMVYLQKENIIDESGMPKERFSAEFPKEGPSILRIQQVVRGDSAAYFCASSPIGTGGDQPQHFGDGTRLSIL.

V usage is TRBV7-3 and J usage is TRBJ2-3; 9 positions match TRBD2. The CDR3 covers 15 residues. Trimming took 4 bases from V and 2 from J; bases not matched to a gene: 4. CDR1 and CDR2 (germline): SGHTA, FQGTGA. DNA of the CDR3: TGTGCCAGCAGCTCCTTAGCGGGGGCCACAGATACGCAGTATTTT. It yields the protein CASSSLAGATDTQYF.

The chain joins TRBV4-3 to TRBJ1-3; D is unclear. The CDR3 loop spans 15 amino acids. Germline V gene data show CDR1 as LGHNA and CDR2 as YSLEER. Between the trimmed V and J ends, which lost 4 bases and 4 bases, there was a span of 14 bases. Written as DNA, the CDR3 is TGCGCCAGCAGCCCCGGACGTGGGAGCGGAAACACCATATATTTT. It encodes CASSPGRGSGNTIYF.

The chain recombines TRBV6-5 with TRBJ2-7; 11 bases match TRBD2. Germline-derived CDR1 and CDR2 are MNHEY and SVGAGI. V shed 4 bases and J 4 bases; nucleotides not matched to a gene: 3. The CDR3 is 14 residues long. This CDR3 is CASSSSSGGYEQYF. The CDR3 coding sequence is TGTGCCAGCAGTTCCTCTAGCGGGGGGTACGAGCAGTACTTC.